Detailed here is one T cell receptor (beta chain). Its antigen is unknown. Assay: immunoSEQ multiplex PCR; the TCRdb copy retains only in-frame clones and omits some. The sample lists about 52,000 clones, roughly nine tenths occurring once. This record comes from a study of Tregs in tolerant kidney transplant recipients. Study-level points and caveats: Antigen-driven expansion was suggested because donor-specific Tregs expanded more than all Tregs in tolerant patients. The most relevant donor-specific Treg TCRbeta repertoire apparently came from expansion with activated donor B cells. Changing PCR primers prevented nucleotide comparison between some patients' samples.

The germline gives CDR1 SGHNT, CDR2 YYREEE (reference sequence). The CDR3 contains 16 residues. Mixed chimerism was transient after nonmyeloablative marrow transplants from related graft donors. CD4+CD25+CD127- Tregs, CD4+CD25- non-Tregs, CD4 and CD8 cells were sorted. The chain links TRBV5-4 to TRBJ2-5; 13 positions agree with TRBD2. The DNA end favors TRBJ2-7, so the J call may be wrong. The clonotype was recovered from a human patient who received a combined kidney and bone marrow transplant. Some T cells may be provided by the graft donor. This sample comprised CD8+ T cells from blood (PBMCs), obtained 24 months after the transplant. The CDR3, as DNA: TGTGCCAGCAGCTTGGCACTAGGACTAGCGGGGGACGAGCAGTACTTC. It specifies CASSLALGLAGDEQYF.